What follows are 9 T cell receptor beta chains derived from one specimen sequenced in a study of shared clonotypes between healthy human individuals. CD45RO-negative CD8 cells positively selected for CCR7 made up the naive population, which excluded terminally differentiated effector memory CD45RA+ cells. Profiling relied on immunoSEQ multiplex PCR, and the TCRdb table lists in-frame clones only, not all of them. There are hundreds of thousands of clones in the sample; around 96% occur only once, and about 0.12% lies in the top ten. The sample consisted of naive CD8+ T cells sorted from blood. Receptor source: a woman under 40 in good health.

The chain recombines TRBV6-5 with TRBJ1-4; a weak D match, TRBD1 (6 bases). The V end lost 3 bases, the J end lost 6 bases, and 11 bases lay between the germline ends. Germline V gene data show CDR1 as MNHEY and CDR2 as SVGAGI. This CDR3 region has 14 residues. CDR3 loop: CASSYLGADEKLFF. The CDR3 DNA sequence: TGTGCCAGCAGTTATTTGGGGGCCGATGAAAAACTGTTTTTT.

V is TRBV2 and J is TRBJ2-7, with 9 bases fitting TRBD1. CDR3 length equals 18 residues. In germline, CDR1 is SNHLY, CDR2 FYNNEI. V shed 2 bases and J 4 bases; nucleotides not matched to a gene: 15. The CDR3 nucleotides read TGTGCCAGCAGTGAACCCTCCTCGGGACAGGGAGGTCCGTACGAGCAGTACTTC. Protein product: CASSEPSSGQGGPYEQYF.

The chain is built from TRBV5-6 and TRBJ2-3; the match to TRBD1 covers 8 bases. Trimming cost V 1 base and J 3 bases; bases outside gene matches: 13. The CDR3 spans 18 residues. The germline CDR1 and CDR2 sequences are SGHDT and YYEEEE. The CDR3 nucleotides read TGTGCCAGCAGCTTGACGTCAGGGGGCCTTCACGGAACAGATACGCAGTATTTT. It yields the protein CASSLTSGGLHGTDTQYF.

The count of this clone is one. This chain connects TRBV2 to TRBJ1-2; D is perhaps TRBD1 (6 bases). Germline lookup yields CDR1 SNHLY and CDR2 FYNNEI. The CDR3 runs to 15 residues. V was cut by 7 bases and J by 8 bases, with 23 bases left in between. The CDR3 nucleotides are TGTGCCAGCATTCACGGGCGGCAGGGGCTGGAGGGCTACACCTTC. Protein product: CASIHGRQGLEGYTF.

The chain is built from TRBV7-9 and TRBJ2-7, with 10 positions matching TRBD2. Losses at the gene ends were 5 bases for V and 3 bases for J; bases not matched to a gene: 4. The CDR3 spans 14 residues. Germline V gene lookup returns CDR1 SEHNR and CDR2 FQNEAQ (reference sequence). CDR3 region: CASSHSGRNYEQYF. In DNA form, the CDR3 reads TGTGCCAGCAGCCATAGCGGGAGGAACTACGAGCAGTACTTC.

This clone was seen just once. The chain joins TRBV4-1 to TRBJ2-7, with 14 nucleotides matching TRBD2. Unmatched junction bases numbered 3, after V lost 4 bases and J lost 1 base. The CDR3 length is 16 residues. From germline, CDR1 is MGHRA and CDR2 YSYEKL. The CDR3 spells CASSLGLAGGSYEQYF. CDR3 nucleotide sequence: TGCGCCAGCAGCCTCGGACTAGCGGGAGGATCCTACGAGCAGTACTTC.

J is TRBJ2-4 and V is TRBV1; the DNA was not used to check the table's D call, TRBD2. TRBV1 is labeled a pseudogene. The CDR3 consists of 16 residues. CDR3 residues: CTSSHSLRSAKNIQYF. The CDR3 region has the DNA TGCACCAGCAGCCATTCACTTAGATCAGCCAAAAACATTCAGTACTTC.

This clone occurred once. The rearrangement links TRBV25-1 to TRBJ2-7; TRBD2 matches at 8 bases. The CDR3 contains 18 residues. The V and J ends lost 4 bases and 2 bases, in that order; junction bases with no gene match: 16. Germline values: CDR1 MGHDK, CDR2 SYGVNS. CDR3 region: CASSVLADRTGGPYEQYF. The CDR3 coding sequence is TGTGCCAGCAGTGTCTTGGCAGACAGAACGGGAGGGCCCTACGAGCAGTACTTC.

V is TRBV28 and J is TRBJ1-1; D not certain. V was shortened by 4 bases and J by 0 bases, with 12 bases between the two germline ends. Germline V gene lookup returns CDR1 MDHEN and CDR2 SYDVKM. CDR3 size: 15 residues. The CDR3 here is CASSYDISMNTEAFF. The DNA of the CDR3 is TGTGCCAGCAGTTACGACATTTCCATGAACACTGAAGCTTTCTTT.